The clone carrying this T cell receptor beta chain was counted a few times. The antigen is unknown. The data derive from a study of CD4+ T cells in melanoma. Broader study findings: Diverse differentiation states were reported for melanoma neoantigen-specific CD4+ T cells. A reported correlation linked neoantigen-specific CD4+ T cells to CD8+, macrophage and B cell function.

V shed 5 bases and J shed 3 bases, with 10 bases lying between them. The germline gives CDR1 MRHNA, CDR2 SNTAGT. The length of the CDR3 is 13 residues. Only in-frame clones appear in the TCRdb table, and some are missing; sequencing was by immunoSEQ multiplex PCR. The sample holds about 9,200 clones, approximately 71% seen once. This chain uses TRBV6-4 with TRBJ1-1; D call uncertain. This TCR came from a human donor with melanoma. Input material: cells from a culture (not recorded whether cultured in vitro). CDR3 sequence (DNA): TGTGCCAGCAGTATTTCCCGGGACACTGAAGCTTTCTTT. This sequence encodes CASSISRDTEAFF.